The clone carrying this T cell receptor (beta chain) was seen a handful of times. The table came from immunoSEQ multiplex PCR; TCRdb's copy has only in-frame clones and leaves some out. The sample carries approximately 230,000 clones, about 90% recorded once. The sample belongs to a study of blood T cell repertoires in COVID-19. Study summary: T cells, B-cell-depleted T cells, or PBMCs provided the cDNA or gDNA that served as material.

What was sequenced was peripheral blood. The source is a man older than 75 with acute or convalescent COVID-19.

The CDR3 protein is CASSSSGINSPLHF. The CDR3 DNA reads as TGTGCCAGCAGCTCATCAGGGATTAATTCACCCCTCCACTTT. This rearrangement joins TRBV7-3 to TRBJ1-6, with D possibly TRBD1 on 5 matching bases. V gave up 4 bases and J gave up 6 bases, with 10 bases separating them. The CDR3 loop spans 14 amino acids. Germline V gene data show CDR1 as SGHTA and CDR2 as FQGTGA.